This TCR beta chain was sequenced during a study of cytomegalovirus exposure and HLA in healthy donors. Regarding this clone: Its cognate antigen is unknown.

The study sampled nominally healthy donors, though unrecorded immune exposures were likely. The CDR3 has 16 amino acids. Germline values: CDR1 SGHAT, CDR2 FQNNGV. V dropped 5 bases and J dropped 2 bases, with 19 bases sitting between them. Study results and limitations: As a later analysis showed, a missense DCLRE1C variant was linked to trimming of TCR beta V- and J-genes. Most of the CMV-associated TCR beta chains (in a later analysis) appeared to be HLA-restricted. Later work found that TCR association rates differed between HLA loci; DRB1 had the most and HLA-C the fewest.

Vbeta (60) and Jbeta (13) primers were used in the PCR. Assay used: immunoSEQ multiplex PCR; TCRdb lists only in-frame clones, some missing. The sample comprises 150,000 to 180,000 clones, 65% to 75% of which are singletons, and roughly 2% rests with the top ten. This rearrangement joins TRBV11-2 to TRBJ2-7; a possible D gene is TRBD2 (6 bases). Specimen: PBMCs. The TCR sequence derives from a man in his thirties or forties in good health and CMV-seronegative. CDR3 nucleotide sequence: TGTGCCAGCAGCCCTTCCGGCGGGACGTCGGCCTACGAGCAGTACTTC. Amino acid sequence: CASSPSGGTSAYEQYF. The variable domain in full, with the rest retrieved from reference TRBV11-2 and TRBJ2-7, is EAGVAQSPRYKIIEKRQSVAFWCNPISGHATLYWYQQILGQGPKLLIQFQNNGVVDDSQLPKDRFSAERLKGVDSTLKIQPAKLEDSAVYLCASSPSGGTSAYEQYFGPGTRLTVT.